The TCR beta chain under discussion was sequenced for a study of CD8 T cells in Susac syndrome. Trimming took off 4 bases at V and 0 bases at J, with 16 bases between the two ends. The CDR3 length is 16 residues. The germline V gene encodes CDR1 MNHEY and CDR2 SVGEGT. For this clonotype: Antigen unknown.

General study findings and limits: The study recognized that the number of individuals in its TCR sequencing and HLA analysis was relatively small.

Blood CD8+ and CD4+ T cells underwent high-throughput TCR beta sequencing. Reverse transcription used roughly 0.5 to 1 ug RNA and random hexamers. Amplification of TCR beta CDR3 spanned 54 Vbeta and 13 Jbeta via immunoSEQ multiplex PCR. TCRdb ran MiXCR on the immunoSEQ multiplex PCR reads and lists one entry per CDR3 protein. The profile shows some 130,000 distinct CDR3 sequences, around 94% of them singletons. The receptor was isolated from a human donor with multiple sclerosis. The chain carries TRBV6-2 or TRBV6-3 and TRBJ2-7; D unresolved. The specimen was CD4+ T cells from PBMCs. For the CDR3, the DNA is TGTGCCAGCAGTTTCCCAGGCCCGGTAAGCTCCTACGAGCAGTACTTC. This encodes CASSFPGPVSSYEQYF.